These 7 T cell receptor beta chains were sequenced from one sample in a study of T cells in Graves' hyperthyroidism and ophthalmopathy. The TCR beta CDR3 regions underwent amplification using RNA transcripts as the source. A first-round RT-PCR of the TCR CDR3 used the HTBI primer set. TCRdb used MiXCR to reprocess the multiplex PCR reads, holding one entry per CDR3 protein. The sample has more than 250,000 distinct CDR3 sequences, around 15% seen once. Material for sequencing was blood. The source is a woman aged 50 to 60 with Graves' hyperthyroidism that later progressed to Graves' ophthalmopathy.

The chain recombines TRBV10-3 with TRBJ2-7; 14 bases line up with TRBD2. Germline CDR1 ENHRY, CDR2 SYGVKD. CDR3 size: 17 residues. Germline trimming cut 3 bases from V and 4 bases from J; bases unmatched to any gene: 8. CDR3 bases: TGTGCCATCAGTGACTCCAAGGGGACTAGCGGGAGTTACGAGCAGTACTTC. It codes for CAISDSKGTSGSYEQYF.

Many counts were recorded for this clonotype. The V gene is TRBV11-2, the J gene TRBJ2-7; possibly TRBD1 for D (6 bases). The V gene lost 6 bases and the J gene lost 2 bases, with 17 bases spanning the gap. This CDR3 is 15 amino acids long. Germline assignment: CDR1 SGHAT and CDR2 FQNNGV. The CDR3 nucleotides read TGTGCCAGCAGGTCTCTAAGGACAGTCACCTACGAGCAGTACTTC. Amino acids: CASRSLRTVTYEQYF. Full variable domain (outside the CDR3, taken from reference TRBV11-2 and TRBJ2-7): EAGVAQSPRYKIIEKRQSVAFWCNPISGHATLYWYQQILGQGPKLLIQFQNNGVVDDSQLPKDRFSAERLKGVDSTLKIQPAKLEDSAVYLCASRSLRTVTYEQYFGPGTRLTVT.

The rearrangement uses TRBV5-6 and TRBJ2-1; TRBD2 matches at 8 bases. The V gene end was trimmed by 2 bases and the J gene end by 2 bases; junction bases not matched to a gene: 9. The CDR3 loop spans 17 amino acids. Germline loops: CDR1 SGHDT, CDR2 YYEEEE. The CDR3 protein is CASSFLRSGSTYNEQFF. In DNA, the CDR3 is TGTGCCAGCAGCTTCTTACGAAGCGGGAGTACCTACAATGAGCAGTTCTTC.

At least ten counts were recorded for this clonotype. The V gene is TRBV9, the J gene TRBJ2-7; possibly TRBD1 or TRBD2 for D (5 bases each). There are 14 residues in the CDR3. V shed 2 bases and J shed 7 bases, with 16 bases lying between them. The V gene's germline CDR1 is SGDLS and CDR2 YYNGEE. CDR3 DNA: TGTGCCAGCAGCGTCTCCCCCCTGGGGGAGGAGCAGTACTTC. Its protein is CASSVSPLGEEQYF.

This clonotype has a count of ten or more. V usage is TRBV29-1 and J usage is TRBJ2-5; D unclear. In germline, CDR1 is SQVTM, CDR2 ANQGSEA. The CDR3 is made up of 15 amino acids. V dropped 4 bases and J dropped 4 bases, with 19 bases sitting between them. CDR3 region: CSVAPSWQIVETQYF. The CDR3 bases are TGCAGCGTTGCACCTTCGTGGCAGATAGTAGAGACCCAGTACTTC.

A few counts support this clonotype. The junction shows a germline mismatch at one end, possibly a read error. V gene TRBV15 combines with J gene TRBJ2-7; D unclear. Germline V gene sequence: CDR1 LNHNV, CDR2 YYDKDF (reference sequence). The CDR3 runs 14 residues. Here the CDR3 reads CATSPTGSVYGQYF. CDR3 nucleotides: TGTGCCACCAGCCCTACTGGGTCGGTCTACGGGCAGTACTTC.

The table lists this clonotype with many counts. The V and J genes are TRBV11-2 and TRBJ2-7; D possibly matches TRBD1 or TRBD2 (6 bases each). The CDR3 is 15 amino acids. CDR1 is SGHAT and CDR2 is FQNNGV in the germline V gene. Trimming cost V 5 bases and J 0 bases, with 14 bases left between them. The CDR3 here is CASSRERGDSYEQYF. As DNA, the CDR3 is TGTGCCAGCAGCCGAGAGAGGGGGGACTCCTACGAGCAGTACTTC.